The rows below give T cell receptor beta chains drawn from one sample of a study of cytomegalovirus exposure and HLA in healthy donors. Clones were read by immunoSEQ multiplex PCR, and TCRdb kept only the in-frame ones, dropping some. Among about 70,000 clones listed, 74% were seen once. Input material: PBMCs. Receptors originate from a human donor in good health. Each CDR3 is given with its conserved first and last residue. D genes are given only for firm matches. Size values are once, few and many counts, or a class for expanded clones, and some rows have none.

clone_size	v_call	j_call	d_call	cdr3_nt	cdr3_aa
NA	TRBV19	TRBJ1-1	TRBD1	TGTGCCAGTAGACCTCGACAGGGGGCGCTGGGCACTGAAGCTTTCTTT	CASRPRQGALGTEAFF
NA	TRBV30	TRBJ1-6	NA	TGTGCCTGGAGTGTCCAGTCACCCCTCCACTTT	CAWSVQSPLHF
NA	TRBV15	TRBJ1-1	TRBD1	TGTGCCACCAGCAGCGGACAGGGGGCGCGCACTGAAGCTTTCTTT	CATSSGQGARTEAFF
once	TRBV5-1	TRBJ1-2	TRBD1	TGCGCCAGCAGCTTGGTGCAGGGGGCAATCTATGGCTACACCTTC	CASSLVQGAIYGYTF
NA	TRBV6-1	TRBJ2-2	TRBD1	TGTGCCAGCAGGACAGGGGACACCGGGGAGCTGTTTTTT	CASRTGDTGELFF
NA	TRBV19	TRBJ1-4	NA	TGTGCCAGTAGTATAACAGGGAACTTTAATGAAAAGCTGTTTTTT	CASSITGNFNEKLFF
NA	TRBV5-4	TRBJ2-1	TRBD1	TGTGCCAGCAAAGAACAGGGGATTTTCAATGAGCAGTTCTTC	CASKEQGIFNEQFF
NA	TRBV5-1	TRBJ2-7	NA	TGCGCCAGCAGCTTGGCTGGGCAGGGGATCTACGAGCAGTACTTC	CASSLAGQGIYEQYF
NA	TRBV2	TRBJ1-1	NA	TGTGCCAGCAGTGAAGGGCCAATTGTTTACACTGAAGCTTTCTTT	CASSEGPIVYTEAFF
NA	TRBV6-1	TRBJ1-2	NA	TGTGCCAGCAGTGAAGTGGACAGAAGTAACTATGGCTACACCTTC	CASSEVDRSNYGYTF
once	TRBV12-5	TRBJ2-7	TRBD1	TGTGCTAGTGGTATGGGACAGGGGTACGAGCAGTACTTC	CASGMGQGYEQYF
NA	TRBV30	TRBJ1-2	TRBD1	TGTGCCTGGAGTGTAGGAGGGGGCCAGTACTATGGCTACACCTTC	CAWSVGGGQYYGYTF
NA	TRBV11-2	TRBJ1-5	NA	TGTGCCAGCAGCTTAGAGGGCAGCAATCAGCCCCAGCATTTT	CASSLEGSNQPQHF
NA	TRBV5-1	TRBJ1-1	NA	TGCGCCAGCAGCTTCCGGGAATCGAACACTGAAGCTTTCTTT	CASSFRESNTEAFF
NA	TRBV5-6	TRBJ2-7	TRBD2	TGTGCCAGCAGCTTGGCGGGACTAGCGGTCGGGAACGAGCAGTACTTC	CASSLAGLAVGNEQYF
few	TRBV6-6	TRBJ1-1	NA	TGTGCCAGCAGTTACTCGCTGAGCGGTAGAGAAGCTTTCTTT	CASSYSLSGREAFF
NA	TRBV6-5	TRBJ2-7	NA	TGTGCCAGCAGTTACCAGGGGGGCCAAACCTCCTACGAGCAGTACTTC	CASSYQGGQTSYEQYF
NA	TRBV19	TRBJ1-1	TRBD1	TGTGCCAGTAGTATCCTCACAGGGGGTGGGACTGAAGCTTTCTTT	CASSILTGGGTEAFF
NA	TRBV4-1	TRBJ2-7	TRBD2	TGCGCCAGCAGCCAGGGAACTAGCGGGTCGCCCTACGAGCAGTACTTC	CASSQGTSGSPYEQYF
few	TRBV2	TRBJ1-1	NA	TGTGCCAGCAGATATTTTATGAACACTGAAGCTTTCTTT	CASRYFMNTEAFF
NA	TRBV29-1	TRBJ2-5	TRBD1	TGCAGCGTTGAAGATCTTAGGGGGCCCCAGTACTTC	CSVEDLRGPQYF
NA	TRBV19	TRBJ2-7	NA	TGTGCCAGTAGCCCCCGCTTAAGCTTGAGCTCCTACGAGCAGTACTTC	CASSPRLSLSSYEQYF
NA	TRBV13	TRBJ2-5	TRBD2	TGTGCCAGCAGCTTCCGCGGGAGGGCCTTTAGGGAGACCCAGTACTTC	CASSFRGRAFRETQYF
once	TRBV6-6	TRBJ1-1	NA	TGTGCCAGCAGTTACTTACGGGGGGCGATAGATTTCTTT	CASSYLRGAIDFF
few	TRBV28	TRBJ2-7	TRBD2	TGTGCCAGCAGTTCAGTAGCGGGAGGCTCCTACGAGCAGTACTTC	CASSSVAGGSYEQYF
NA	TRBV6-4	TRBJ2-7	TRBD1	TGTGCCAGCAGTGACTTTTCACAGGGGGCCCGGCGCTACGAGCAGTACTTC	CASSDFSQGARRYEQYF
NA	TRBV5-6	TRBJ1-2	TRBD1	TGTGCCAGCAGCTCCCCCGGACAGGCTTATGGCTACACCTTC	CASSSPGQAYGYTF
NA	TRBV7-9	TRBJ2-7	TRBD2	TGTGCCAGCAGCTTAGTGGCGGGAGGTGGCGAGCAGTACTTC	CASSLVAGGGEQYF
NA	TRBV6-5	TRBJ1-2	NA	TGTGCCAGTTCGTCTAGTTCGACAGGATACTATGGCTACACCTTC	CASSSSSTGYYGYTF
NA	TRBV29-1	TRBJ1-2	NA	TGCAGCGTTGGCCCAGGGTTGGGTGGCTACACCTTC	CSVGPGLGGYTF
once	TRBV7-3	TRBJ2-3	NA	TGTGCCAGCACCCAGGGGTTTGAGGGCGCTAGCACAGATACGCAGTATTTT	CASTQGFEGASTDTQYF
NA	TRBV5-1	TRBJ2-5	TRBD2	TGCGCCAGCAGCTTGGCCGAGAGAGCGGGAGGGCCCAGAGAGACCCAGTACTTC	CASSLAERAGGPRETQYF
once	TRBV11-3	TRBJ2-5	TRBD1	TGTGCCAGCAGCTTAGCACTTCCAGGGGGCCCACAAGAGACCCAGTACTTC	CASSLALPGGPQETQYF
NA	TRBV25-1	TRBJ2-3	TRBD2	TGTGCCAGCAGTGAACCTAGCGGGAAAGACACAGATACGCAGTATTTT	CASSEPSGKDTDTQYF
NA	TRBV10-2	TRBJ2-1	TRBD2	TGCGCCAGCCTCACTACCCCCCGGACTAGCGGGAGGTTGCGTGAGCAGTTCTTC	CASLTTPRTSGRLREQFF
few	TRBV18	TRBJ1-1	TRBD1	TGTGCCAGCTCCTATGACAGGGCAGTAAAAGCTTTCTTT	CASSYDRAVKAFF
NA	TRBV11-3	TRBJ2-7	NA	TGTGCCAGCAGCTTAGGCGGTTTTCCCTCCTACGAGCAGTACTTC	CASSLGGFPSYEQYF
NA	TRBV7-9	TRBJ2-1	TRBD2	TGTGCCAGCAGCTTCAGACTAGCGGGAGGCGGTATGGATGAGCAGTTCTTC	CASSFRLAGGGMDEQFF
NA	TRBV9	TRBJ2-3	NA	TGTGCCAGCAGCGTAGGCGGCACAGATACGCAGTATTTT	CASSVGGTDTQYF
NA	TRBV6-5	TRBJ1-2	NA	TGTGCCAGCAGTTATACAGAGAACTATGGCTACACCTTC	CASSYTENYGYTF
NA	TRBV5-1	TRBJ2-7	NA	TGCGCCAGCAGCTTGGCGGACTGGGCCTACGAGCAGTACTTC	CASSLADWAYEQYF
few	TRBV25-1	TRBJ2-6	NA	TGTGCCAGCAGTGAATTGGGCGACTCTGGGGCCAACGTCCTGACTTTC	CASSELGDSGANVLTF
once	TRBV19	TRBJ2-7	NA	TGTGCCAGTACCCAGGGAATGGACTACGAGCAGTACTTC	CASTQGMDYEQYF
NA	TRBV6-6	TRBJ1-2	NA	TGTGCCAGCAGTCCGACAGAGAACTATGGCTACACCTTC	CASSPTENYGYTF
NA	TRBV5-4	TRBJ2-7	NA	TGTGCCAGCAGCCTTGGACTTATCAACGAGCAGTACTTC	CASSLGLINEQYF
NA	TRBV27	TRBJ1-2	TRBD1	TGTGCCAGCAGTTTAGGGGGCAGGGGGCGAAGTAAGGGTTTTGGCTACACCTTC	CASSLGGRGRSKGFGYTF
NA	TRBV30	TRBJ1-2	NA	TGTGCCTGGAATCCAGGTCCTCGTGGGGGCCATAGGGGCTACACCTTC	CAWNPGPRGGHRGYTF
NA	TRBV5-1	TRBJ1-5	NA	TGCGCCAGCAGCCCCCTGGGGGGGCCAAATAGCAATCAGCCCCAGCATTTT	CASSPLGGPNSNQPQHF
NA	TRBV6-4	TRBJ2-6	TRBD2	TGTGCCAGCAGTGACTCGGGGGGGGAAGGGGCCAACGTCCTGACTTTC	CASSDSGGEGANVLTF
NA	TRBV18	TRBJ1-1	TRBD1	TGTGCCAGCTCACGGACAGGGGGAGGCACTGAAGCTTTCTTT	CASSRTGGGTEAFF
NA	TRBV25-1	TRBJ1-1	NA	TGTGCCAGCAGTGCCGGCGCGGTCACTGAAGCTTTCTTT	CASSAGAVTEAFF
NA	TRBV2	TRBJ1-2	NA	TGTGCCAGCATGGTCCGGGATAACTATGGCTACACCTTC	CASMVRDNYGYTF
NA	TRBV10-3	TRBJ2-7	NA	TGTGCCATCAGTTCCGGGACTCGGGGCTCCTACGAGCAGTACTTC	CAISSGTRGSYEQYF
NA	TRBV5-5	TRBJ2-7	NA	TGTGCCAGCAGCTATACCTACGAGCAGTACTTC	CASSYTYEQYF